These T cell receptor beta chains were read from a single sample in a study of T cell repertoires in cytomegalovirus infection. TCRdb reanalysed the reads using MiXCR and keeps one entry per CDR3 protein. This repertoire shows roughly 800,000 distinct CDR3 sequences, roughly 29% found once; its top ten account for less than 15%. The antigens of these receptors remain unknown. The specimen was cultured CD8+ T cells from PBMCs, collected from culture after CMV antigen stimulation. Receptors were obtained from a human donor in good health (CMV status not recorded). Some clones in this sample may be carry-over from other donors' samples. Both conserved end residues are part of each CDR3. A D gene is named only where the DNA matches it firmly. Where a row states a size, it is once, few, many or the class of an expanded clone; other rows omit it.

j_call | v_call | d_call | clone_size | cdr3_nt | cdr3_aa
TRBJ1-2 | TRBV27 | TRBD1 | - | TGTGCCAGCAGTTACGGGACAGGGGGATTCTATGGCTACACCTTC | CASSYGTGGFYGYTF
TRBJ1-1 | TRBV6-5 | - | - | TGTGCCAGCAGCCCGTTCATACCGGGACACCTATCGAGAACTGAAGCTTTCTTT | CASSPFIPGHLSRTEAFF
TRBJ2-5 | TRBV7-9 | - | few | TGTGCCAGCAGACCTCCCGGGTCTCAAGAGACCCAGTACTTC | CASRPPGSQETQYF
TRBJ1-2 | TRBV7-9 | - | few | TGTGCCAGCAGCTTAGCGCAGGGCTTCGTCTATGGCTACACCTTC | CASSLAQGFVYGYTF
TRBJ1-2 | TRBV7-6 | - | - | TGTGCCAGCAGCCCGAGGGACGGGACTAACTATGGCTACACCTTC | CASSPRDGTNYGYTF
TRBJ2-1 | TRBV11-2 | TRBD2 | - | TGTGCCAGCAGCTTCAGCCGGGGGGGGGGATACAATGAGCAGTTCTTC | CASSFSRGGGYNEQFF
TRBJ1-1 | TRBV19 | TRBD1 | - | TGTGCCAGTAGTATAGATGGGGCAGGGGGCGCGTACACTGAAGCTTTCTTT | CASSIDGAGGAYTEAFF
TRBJ2-1 | TRBV7-9 | - | many | TGTGCCAGCAGCTTAGTGGGTGAGCAGGGCCATGAGCAGTTCTTC | CASSLVGEQGHEQFF
TRBJ2-2 | TRBV4-3 | - | few | TGCGCCAGCAGCCCAGCCGGGGCGAACACCGGGGAGCTGTTTTTT | CASSPAGANTGELFF
TRBJ1-1 | TRBV15 | - | few | TGTGCCACCAACTCGGGTATGGAGGACACTGAAGCTTTCTTT | CATNSGMEDTEAFF
TRBJ1-1 | TRBV6-1 | - | - | TGTGCCAGCAGTTTCATTGATTTAACAGGGCCCGAAGCTTTCTTT | CASSFIDLTGPEAFF
TRBJ2-1 | TRBV6-2/TRBV6-3 | - | few | TGTGCCAGCATGTGGCGGGGAGGCAATGAGCAGTTCTTC | CASMWRGGNEQFF
TRBJ2-4 | TRBV12-5 | - | few | TGTGCTAGTGGTTCCCCCCGGGGGCCGGACAAAAACATTCAGTACTTC | CASGSPRGPDKNIQYF
TRBJ1-1 | TRBV5-1 | TRBD1 | few | TGCGCCAGCAGCAACGGACAGGGGAGACCTGAAGCTTTCTTT | CASSNGQGRPEAFF
TRBJ2-5 | TRBV6-2/TRBV6-3 | TRBD2 | - | TGTGCCAGCCAAGCGGGGGGTGTCCAAGAGACCCAGTACTTC | CASQAGGVQETQYF
TRBJ2-3 | TRBV12-3/TRBV12-4 | - | few | TGTGCCAGCAGGAAAGGACGGGTAGATACGCAGTATTTT | CASRKGRVDTQYF
TRBJ2-1 | TRBV7-2 | - | many | TGTGCCAGCAGCTCTACTACTAGCCCCTTCGATGAGCAGTTCTTC | CASSSTTSPFDEQFF
TRBJ2-7 | TRBV7-2 | - | - | TGTACCAGCAGCTTACAGCCGATGAGCTCCTACGAGCAGTACTTC | CTSSLQPMSSYEQYF
TRBJ1-1 | TRBV7-4 | TRBD1 | few | TGTGCCAGCAGCTATAACAGGGGCTCGAACACTGAAGCTTTCTTT | CASSYNRGSNTEAFF
TRBJ1-4 | TRBV19 | - | - | TGTGCCAGTAGTATCACTGGGACGAGAAATGAAAAACTGTTTTTT | CASSITGTRNEKLFF
TRBJ2-1 | TRBV5-5 | - | - | TGTGCCAGCAGCTTCCTCCGCAGTAACAATGAGCAGTTCTTC | CASSFLRSNNEQFF
TRBJ2-7 | TRBV7-2 | - | many | TGTGCCAGCAGCTTAGCGGCTAGCGTAGCCTACGAGCAGTACTTC | CASSLAASVAYEQYF
TRBJ2-5 | TRBV7-2 | - | many | TGTGCCAGCAGCTTAAACCAGCTAGAGACCCAGTACTTC | CASSLNQLETQYF
TRBJ2-7 | TRBV7-9 | TRBD1 | once | TGTGCCAGCAGCCGAAGGGACAGCCCCTACGAGCAGTACTTC | CASSRRDSPYEQYF
TRBJ2-2 | TRBV2 | - | - | TGTGCCATCTCCAGGGGTCCGAACACCGGGGAGCTGTTTTTT | CAISRGPNTGELFF
TRBJ2-7 | TRBV7-8 | TRBD2 | few | TGTGCCAGCAGCAGGACTAGCGGGGGCTCCAACGAGCAGTACTTC | CASSRTSGGSNEQYF
TRBJ2-3 | TRBV12-3/TRBV12-4 | - | - | TGTGCCAGCAGCCCCGTCAGGGACCTCACAGATACGCAGTATTTT | CASSPVRDLTDTQYF
TRBJ1-3 | TRBV12-3/TRBV12-4 | - | once | TGTGCCAGCAGTTTACCCAGCACCAGCTCTGGAAACACCATATATTTT | CASSLPSTSSGNTIYF
TRBJ2-2 | TRBV12-3/TRBV12-4 | - | - | TGTGCCAGCAGCCATCAGTACGGGAACACCGGGGAGCTGTTTTTT | CASSHQYGNTGELFF